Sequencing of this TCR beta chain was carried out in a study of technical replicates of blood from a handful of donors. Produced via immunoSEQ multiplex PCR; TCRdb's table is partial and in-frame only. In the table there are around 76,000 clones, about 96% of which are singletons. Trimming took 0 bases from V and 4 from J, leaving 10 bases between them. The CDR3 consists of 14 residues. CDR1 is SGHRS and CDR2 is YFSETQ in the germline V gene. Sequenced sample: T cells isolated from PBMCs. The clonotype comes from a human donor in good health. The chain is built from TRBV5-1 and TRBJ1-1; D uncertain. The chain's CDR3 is CASSLAGEGTEAFF. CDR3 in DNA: TGCGCCAGCAGCTTGGCCGGGGAGGGCACTGAAGCTTTCTTT.